Reported below is one TCR beta chain. Antigen: not known. People who had autoimmune disease history or systemic immunosuppression were excluded. Data came from immunoSEQ multiplex PCR; TCRdb stores just in-frame clones and leaves some out. The sample carries just under 65,000 clones, around 81% recorded once. This sample stems from a study of OX40 agonist ivuxolimab in advanced cancers. Turning to the study itself: Prior therapy, whether anti-PD-1, anti-PD-L1 or anti-CTLA-4, was allowed, and roughly 40% had some.

The germline gives CDR1 GTSNPN, CDR2 SVGIG (reference sequence). The CDR3 loop spans 14 amino acids. The junction had 9 bases not matched to a gene; V was cut back by 7 bases and J by 5 bases. Study findings and constraints: The average count of expanded clones was higher among CD8+ T cells than among CD4+.

The sample in question was CD4+ or CD8+ T cells sorted from blood, obtained in a trial of the OX40 agonist ivuxolimab. J is TRBJ1-4 and V is TRBV30; TRBD1 agrees at 8 bases. The sequence was collected from an adult with an advanced solid tumor such as melanoma, head and neck, liver or kidney cancer. CDR3 loop: CASGQGGTNEKLFF. The CDR3 bases are TGTGCCTCCGGACAGGGAGGGACAAATGAAAAACTGTTTTTT.